This record looks at one T cell receptor (beta chain) sequence and its context. The source of the sample is a study of monozygotic twins with inflammatory bowel disease. From whole blood, total RNA was isolated without any sorting of T cells. Germline V gene data show CDR1 as SEHNR and CDR2 as FQNEAQ (reference sequence). The CDR3 loop spans 13 amino acids. TCRdb re-called the 5' RACE reads and catalogs CDR3 proteins one per entry, DNA excluded. Here the sample table reports hundreds of thousands of distinct CDR3 sequences. The gene calls are TRBV7-9 and TRBJ2-7. Sequenced material: blood. The TCR sequence derives from a human donor with ulcerative colitis or Crohn's disease, or a healthy co-twin of an affected twin (not recorded which). CDR3: CATRQESSYEQYF.